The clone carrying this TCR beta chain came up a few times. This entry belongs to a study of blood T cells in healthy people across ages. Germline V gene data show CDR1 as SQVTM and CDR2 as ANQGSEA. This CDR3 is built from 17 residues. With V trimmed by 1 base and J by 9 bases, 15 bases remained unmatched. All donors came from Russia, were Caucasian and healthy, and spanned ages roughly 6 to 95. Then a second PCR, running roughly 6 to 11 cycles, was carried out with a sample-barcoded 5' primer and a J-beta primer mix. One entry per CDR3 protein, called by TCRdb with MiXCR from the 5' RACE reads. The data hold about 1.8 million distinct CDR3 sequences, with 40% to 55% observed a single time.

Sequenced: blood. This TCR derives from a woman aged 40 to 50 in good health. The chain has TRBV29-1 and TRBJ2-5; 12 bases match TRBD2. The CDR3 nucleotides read TGCAGCGTTGAAGCTTCTCTAGCGGGGGGGCCGGGTAATCCCCAGTACTTC. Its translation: CSVEASLAGGPGNPQYF.